A selection of T cell receptor beta chains follows, all from one sample in a study of blood T cells in healthy people across ages. One entry per CDR3 protein, called by TCRdb with MiXCR from the 5' RACE reads. This sample has about 1.4 million distinct CDR3 sequences, with 59% found just once. Specimen: blood. These receptors all come from a young man in good health. The CDR3 runs from the conserved cysteine through the conserved F or W. D genes are given only for firm matches. Some rows mark clone size as missing; the rest say once, few, many or name a class of expanded clone.

TRBJ1-1	.	TRBV7-9	.	TGTGCCAGCAGCCCCAACGGGGGGCTGGCTTTCTTT	CASSPNGGLAFF
TRBJ1-2	.	TRBV7-2	.	TGTGCCAGCAGCGCAACAACTAATACCTATGGCTACACCTTC	CASSATTNTYGYTF
TRBJ2-5	.	TRBV7-2	.	TGTGCCAGCAGCACAGCAGGGTCCTACGCCCAAGAGACCCAGTACTTC	CASSTAGSYAQETQYF
TRBJ1-3	many	TRBV12-3/TRBV12-4	.	TGTGCCAGCAGCCCGCTGAGCACTGGAAACACCATATATTTT	CASSPLSTGNTIYF
TRBJ2-1	.	TRBV7-9	.	TGTGCCAGCAGCCAACTCGGACACGGTCGGTTCTTC	CASSQLGHGRFF
TRBJ1-2	few	TRBV9	.	TGTGCCAGCAGCGTAGGCAGGGATGGCTACACCTTC	CASSVGRDGYTF
TRBJ2-3	.	TRBV12-3/TRBV12-4	TRBD2	TGTGCCAGCAGTGAGACTAGCGGGCGCACAGATACGCAGTATTTT	CASSETSGRTDTQYF
TRBJ2-3	few	TRBV7-9	TRBD2	TGTGCCAGCAGCTTAAGACTAGCGGGTGTCGGGGATACGCAGTATTTT	CASSLRLAGVGDTQYF
TRBJ2-5	.	TRBV2	TRBD2	TGTGCCAGCGAAGGAATTATAGCGGGCCTCCTCCGAGAGACCCAGTACTTC	CASEGIIAGLLRETQYF
TRBJ1-6	.	TRBV6-2/TRBV6-3	.	TGTGCCAGCAGCGGTGGTCGGGAAAATAATTCACCCCTCCACTTT	CASSGGRENNSPLHF
TRBJ2-7	.	TRBV7-9	.	TGTGCCAGCAGCTCAGCACCGGACAGATCCTACGAGCAGTACTTC	CASSSAPDRSYEQYF
TRBJ2-3	.	TRBV20-1	TRBD2	TGCAGCGCGATCCCGGGACTAGCGGGGGGGTTCACAGATACGCAGTATTTT	CSAIPGLAGGFTDTQYF
TRBJ1-3	.	TRBV6-5	.	TGTGCCAGCAGCCTAACAGGGAGCTTCGGAAACACCATATATTTT	CASSLTGSFGNTIYF
TRBJ1-6	.	TRBV7-2	.	TGTGCCAGCAGCTTCGTCGAGGGGAATTCACCCCTCCACTTT	CASSFVEGNSPLHF
TRBJ1-2	.	TRBV6-1	.	TGTGCCAGCAGTGTGGGTTTCTCTGGCTACACCTTC	CASSVGFSGYTF
TRBJ1-1	.	TRBV2	.	TGTGCCCGCCATCAGGGGAACACTGAAGCTTTCTTT	CARHQGNTEAFF
TRBJ2-7	many	TRBV7-9	.	TGTGCCAGCAGCCCGACCGGGACAACGGGCGAGCAGTACTTC	CASSPTGTTGEQYF
TRBJ1-6	.	TRBV27	.	TGTGCCAGCAGTCCAGCATTTAGGTCACCCCTCCACTTT	CASSPAFRSPLHF
TRBJ2-5	.	TRBV5-1	.	TGCGCCAGCAGCCTGGGCCCCCAGGGGAAAGAGACCCAGTACTTC	CASSLGPQGKETQYF
TRBJ1-4	.	TRBV29-1	TRBD1	TGCAGCGTGGGGGCGGGGACAGGGGATGAAAAACTGTTTTTT	CSVGAGTGDEKLFF
TRBJ2-1	once	TRBV29-1	.	TGCAGCGTTGAAGAGGGCAGGGATGTATCCTACAATGAGCAGTTCTTC	CSVEEGRDVSYNEQFF
TRBJ2-4	few	TRBV27	.	TGTGCCAGCAGTTTAAACGGGGCGGACATTCAGTACTTC	CASSLNGADIQYF
TRBJ2-1	.	TRBV10-3	.	TGTGCCATCCCCAAGCCGGGTTCCCATGAGCAGTTCTTC	CAIPKPGSHEQFF
TRBJ2-3	once	TRBV4-1	TRBD1	TGCGCCAGCAGCCAAGACCGGGACAGCTCCACAGATACGCAGTATTTT	CASSQDRDSSTDTQYF
TRBJ2-1	few	TRBV7-2	TRBD2	TGTGCCAGCAGCTTAACTGGCGGGAGGGCCTACAATGAGCAGTTCTTC	CASSLTGGRAYNEQFF
TRBJ2-2	.	TRBV5-5	.	TGTGCCAGCAGCTTGGCCCAGGCGCCTAGCACCGGGGAGCTGTTTTTT	CASSLAQAPSTGELFF
TRBJ2-5	few	TRBV12-5	TRBD2	TGTGCTAGTGGACTTAGCGGGAGCCTAGAGACCCAGTACTTC	CASGLSGSLETQYF
TRBJ1-5	.	TRBV12-3/TRBV12-4	TRBD1	TGTGCCAGCAGTGCCGGGACAGGGGGGAGGCACGATCAGCCCCAGCATTTT	CASSAGTGGRHDQPQHF
TRBJ1-2	few	TRBV12-3/TRBV12-4	.	TGTGCCAGCAGTTTCCCAGGGGACACCTATGGCTACACCTTC	CASSFPGDTYGYTF
TRBJ2-5	.	TRBV5-1	.	TGCGCCAGCAGCTTGGGACAGTCCGAAGAGACCCAGTACTTC	CASSLGQSEETQYF
TRBJ1-1	.	TRBV12-3/TRBV12-4	TRBD1	TGTGCCAGCAGTTACGTGGGACAGGGCCCCGGCGGCACTGAAGCTTTCTTT	CASSYVGQGPGGTEAFF
TRBJ2-4	.	TRBV2	.	TGTGCCAGCAGGACCGGGACACTCCTAGCGGACATTCAGTACTTC	CASRTGTLLADIQYF
TRBJ2-7	few	TRBV2	TRBD1	TGTGCCAGCAGTGACGACGGGACAGCCAACCGCTACGAGCAGTACTTC	CASSDDGTANRYEQYF
TRBJ2-5	.	TRBV12-3/TRBV12-4	TRBD2	TGTGCCAGCAGTTTCCTAGCGGGAGGGGAGACCCAGTACTTC	CASSFLAGGETQYF
TRBJ1-4	.	TRBV10-3	.	TGTGCCATCGGGACGGGAGAGGGAGAAAAACTGTTTTTT	CAIGTGEGEKLFF
TRBJ2-7	.	TRBV20-1	TRBD1	TGCAGTGCTAGGGATCCGGGACAGGGCATAAACTACGAGCAGTACTTC	CSARDPGQGINYEQYF
TRBJ1-2	.	TRBV27	.	TGTGCCAGCAGTGTAAATGCGTCCTATGGCTACACCTTC	CASSVNASYGYTF
TRBJ2-7	.	TRBV10-3	.	TGTGCCATCAGTCCCCTCGGTTCGAGTAGCTACGAGCAGTACTTC	CAISPLGSSSYEQYF
TRBJ2-1	.	TRBV9	.	TGTGCCAGCAGCCCACGGCAACCCGGGACGGTCTACAATGAGCAGTTCTTC	CASSPRQPGTVYNEQFF
TRBJ1-2	.	TRBV9	TRBD1	TGTGCCAGCAGTAGAAAGGACAGGGTCGGCTACACCTTC	CASSRKDRVGYTF
TRBJ1-1	.	TRBV10-3	.	TGTGCCATCAGATTAGGGGTGGGGGACACTGAAGCTTTCTTT	CAIRLGVGDTEAFF
TRBJ2-5	few	TRBV25-1	.	TGTGCCAGCAGTGAACCCGCAGGGTGGGAGACCCAGTACTTC	CASSEPAGWETQYF
TRBJ2-7	.	TRBV9	.	TGTGCCAGCAGCGTGTCGGGACCTGGCGAGCAGTACTTC	CASSVSGPGEQYF
TRBJ2-3	few	TRBV10-2	TRBD1	TGCGCCAGCAACGAAGACAGGGCTAGCACAGATACGCAGTATTTT	CASNEDRASTDTQYF
TRBJ2-1	.	TRBV7-8	TRBD2	TGTGCCGGCAGCTTAGAACTAGCGGGGTATGAGCAGTTCTTC	CAGSLELAGYEQFF
TRBJ1-5	.	TRBV20-1	.	TGCAGTGCTACGTTACTAAATCAGCCCCAGCATTTT	CSATLLNQPQHF
TRBJ2-7	.	TRBV3-1	.	TGTGCCAGCAGCCCCGGGTATACCTACGAGCAGTACTTC	CASSPGYTYEQYF
TRBJ2-3	.	TRBV6-5	.	TGTGCCAGCAGTTCAGCGGCACTTGGCACAGATACGCAGTATTTT	CASSSAALGTDTQYF
TRBJ1-1	.	TRBV7-2	.	TGTGCCAGCAGCACCCGAAGTGGGAACACTGAAGCTTTCTTT	CASSTRSGNTEAFF
TRBJ1-6	.	TRBV7-8	.	TGTGCCAGCAGCTTAGTAGTGGGGGGGTCCTATAATTCACCCCTCCACTTT	CASSLVVGGSYNSPLHF
TRBJ2-4	few	TRBV28	.	TGTGCCAGCAGTTTAGTGGGTGTCGCCAAAAACATTCAGTACTTC	CASSLVGVAKNIQYF
TRBJ2-1	few	TRBV9	.	TGTGCCAGCTCTGGACGGTCCTACAATGAGCAGTTCTTC	CASSGRSYNEQFF
TRBJ2-7	.	TRBV6-5	.	TGTGCCAGCAGCTGGGACGTTACCCTAGTAGAGCAGTACTTC	CASSWDVTLVEQYF